Listed here are 10 T cell receptor beta chains from one sample, sequenced in a study of Ad26.COV2.S vaccination and SARS-CoV-2 variants. Noted treatment: roughly 19 received Ad26.COV2.S at low or high dose, single or two shots; roughly five received placebo; per-sample allocation not given. The samples date from day 63 after the first vaccine or placebo injection. Libraries were prepared by immunoSEQ multiplex PCR; TCRdb keeps only in-frame clonotypes and omits some of them. The table records about 330,000 clones, about 90% of them present only once. The sequencing used peripheral blood, collected in a trial of Ad26.COV2.S vaccine versus placebo. These TCRs come from a person between 18 and 60 years old who received the Ad26.COV2.S COVID-19 vaccine or a placebo.

This clone was recorded only once. V is TRBV11-1 and J is TRBJ1-2, with D perhaps TRBD1 (6 bases). The CDR3 length is 15 residues. The germline V and J ends were trimmed by 1 base and 5 bases, with 14 bases remaining between them. Per the germline V gene, CDR1 is SGHAT and CDR2 is FQDESV (reference sequence). CDR3 sequence: CASSLGTAHRYGYTF. The CDR3 bases are TGTGCCAGCAGCTTAGGGACAGCACATCGATATGGCTACACCTTC. Drawing the rest from reference TRBV11-1 and TRBJ1-2, the complete variable domain is EAEVAQSPRYKITEKSQAVAFWCDPISGHATLYWYRQILGQGPELLVQFQDESVVDDSQLPKDRFSAERLKGVDSTLKIQPAELGDSAMYLCASSLGTAHRYGYTFGSGTRLTVV.

The chain recombines TRBV7-2 with TRBJ1-6; tentatively, D is TRBD1 (5 bases). V dropped 2 bases and J dropped 14 bases, with 16 bases sitting between them. The CDR3 extends over 14 amino acids. The germline gives CDR1 SGHTA, CDR2 FQGNSA. The CDR3 is CASSLLMVGRSLHF. The CDR3 DNA reads as TGTGCCAGCAGCTTATTGATGGTGGGGCGCTCCCTCCACTTT.

The CDR3 sequence: CASSLGTRYIVAGNTIYF. The CDR3 DNA sequence: TGTGCCAGCAGTTTGGGCACTCGGTACATCGTGGCTGGAAACACCATATATTTT. The chain combines TRBV28 with TRBJ1-3; no clear D. Deletions cut 3 bases from V and 2 bases from J, with 20 bases between. The CDR3 runs 18 residues. Germline CDR1 is MDHEN and CDR2 is SYDVKM.

The V and J genes are TRBV4-3 and TRBJ1-2; 8 bases are shared with TRBD1. Germline V gene sequence: CDR1 LGHNA, CDR2 YSLEER. V dropped 3 bases and J dropped 4; count of bases not matched to a gene: 7. CDR3 length equals 15 residues. In DNA, the CDR3 is TGCGCCAGCAGCCAGGACCGGACAGGGTCCTATGGCTACACCTTC. This codes for CASSQDRTGSYGYTF.

The chain carries TRBV3-1 (or the pseudogene TRBV3-2) and TRBJ2-7, with 8 bases fitting TRBD2. Unmatched junction bases numbered 12, after V lost 2 bases and J lost 6 bases. The CDR3 runs to 16 residues. The germline V gene encodes CDR1 LGHDT and CDR2 YNNKEL (reference sequence). CDR3 region: CASSQRAGGGTVEQYF. Written as DNA, the CDR3 is TGTGCCAGCAGCCAAAGGGCAGGCGGGGGGACTGTCGAGCAGTACTTC.

The chain links TRBV4-1 to TRBJ1-2; the D gene is possibly TRBD1 (6 bases). CDR3 length: 13 residues. The ends were cut back, 4 bases at V and 2 bases at J, with 8 bases in the middle. In germline, CDR1 is MGHRA, CDR2 YSYEKL. CDR3 coding DNA: TGCGCCAGCAGCCCAGGACAGAACTATGGCTACACCTTC. Encoded protein: CASSPGQNYGYTF.

The genes are TRBV19 and TRBJ1-1; D may be TRBD1 (5 bases). V was pared by 3 bases and J by 1 base, with 9 bases between. The CDR3 loop spans 14 amino acids. Germline V lookup: CDR1 LNHDA, CDR2 SQIVND (reference sequence). The CDR3 DNA is TGTGCCAGTAGTATTAAGACAGCGAACACTGAAGCTTTCTTT. Protein sequence: CASSIKTANTEAFF.

The chain links TRBV5-1 to TRBJ2-1, with a tentative D call TRBD2 (5 bases). Per the germline V gene, CDR1 is SGHRS and CDR2 is YFSETQ. Trimming cost V 6 bases and J 8 bases, with 18 bases left between them. The CDR3 totals 14 residues. This chain's CDR3 is CASKSGEWADEQFF. In nucleotides, the CDR3 is TGCGCCAGCAAATCCGGGGAATGGGCGGATGAGCAGTTCTTC. Looking up the rest from reference TRBV5-1 and TRBJ2-1 gives the full variable domain: KAGVTQTPRYLIKTRGQQVTLSCSPISGHRSVSWYQQTPGQGLQFLFEYFSETQRNKGNFPGRFSGRQFSNSRSEMNVSTLELGDSALYLCASKSGEWADEQFFGPGTRLTVL.

The chain joins TRBV27 to TRBJ1-2; 10 nucleotides agree with TRBD1. Trimming at V came to 4 bases and at J to 4 bases, leaving 12 bases not matched to a gene. The CDR3 contains 17 residues. Per germline, CDR1 MNHEY and CDR2 SMNVEV (reference sequence). The CDR3 DNA is TGTGCCAGCAGTTCCTCCACGGGACAGGGGAGTGGCTATGGCTACACCTTC. It encodes CASSSSTGQGSGYGYTF.

In its sample, this clone was seen once. Other DNA sequences in the same sample also yield this CDR3. J is TRBJ1-1 and V is TRBV9; TRBD1 matches 7 bases. The CDR3 runs 14 residues. After removal of 3 bases from V and 0 bases from J, the junction contained 2 bases not matched to a gene. From germline, CDR1 is SGDLS and CDR2 YYNGEE. CDR3 sequence (DNA): TGTGCCAGCAGCGCAGGGGGTCTGAACACTGAAGCTTTCTTT. Translation: CASSAGGLNTEAFF.